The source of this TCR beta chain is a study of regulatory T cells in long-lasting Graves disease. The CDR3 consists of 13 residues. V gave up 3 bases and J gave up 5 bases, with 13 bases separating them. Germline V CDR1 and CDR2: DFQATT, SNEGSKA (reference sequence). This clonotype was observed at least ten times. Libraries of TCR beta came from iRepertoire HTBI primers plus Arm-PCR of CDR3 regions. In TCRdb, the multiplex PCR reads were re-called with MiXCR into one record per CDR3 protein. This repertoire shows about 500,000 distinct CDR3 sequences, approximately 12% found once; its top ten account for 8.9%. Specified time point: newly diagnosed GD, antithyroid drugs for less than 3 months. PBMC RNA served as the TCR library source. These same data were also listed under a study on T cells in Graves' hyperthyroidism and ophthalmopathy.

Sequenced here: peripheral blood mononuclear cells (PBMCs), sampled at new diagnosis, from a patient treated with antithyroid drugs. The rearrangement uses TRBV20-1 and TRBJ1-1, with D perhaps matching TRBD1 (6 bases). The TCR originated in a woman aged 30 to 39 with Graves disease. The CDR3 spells CSASPTGWTEAFF. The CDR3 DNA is TGCAGTGCTAGTCCGACAGGATGGACTGAAGCTTTCTTT.